This TCR beta chain was sequenced in a study of cytomegalovirus exposure and HLA in healthy donors. Study context: An early release of data contained approximately 80 million unique TCRs, which came from HLA-typed donors.

Findings of the study overall: Further analysis, carried out later, found HLA-associated TCR beta chains more clonally expanded than equally common other chains. Follow-up analysis later connected one missense variant in DCLRE1C with trimming of TCR beta V- and J-genes.

Germline CDR1 is MDHEN and CDR2 is SYDVKM. There are 15 residues in the CDR3. J lost 2 bases, V lost 6 bases, and 6 bases had no gene match. In the PCR, 60 Vbeta and 13 Jbeta primers were used. Sequencing was performed with immunoSEQ multiplex PCR; in TCRdb, only in-frame clones are kept and a portion is missing. Among some 150,000 clones listed, approximately 77% were seen once. Turning to this clone: Its matching antigen is unknown.

Healthy bone marrow donors formed the donor group. The J gene is TRBJ2-5, the V gene TRBV28, with 10 bases aligning to TRBD1. The receptor was derived from a man aged 25 to 40 in good health and CMV-seropositive. Sequencing input: PBMCs. The CDR3 bases are TGTGCCAGCAGCCCACGGACAGGGGGTCAAGAGACCCAGTACTTC. It is translated as CASSPRTGGQETQYF.